The entry that follows covers one T cell receptor beta chain sequence. This sample stems from a study of T cell responses to AZD1222 COVID-19 vaccine. The CDR3 totals 11 residues. Germline V gives CDR1 WNHNN, CDR2 SYGVQD (reference sequence). V was shortened by 3 bases and J by 8 bases, with 5 bases between the two germline ends. Produced via immunoSEQ multiplex PCR; TCRdb's table is partial and in-frame only. The sample has 95,000 to 150,000 clones; roughly 90% are singletons. The V and J genes are TRBV10-1 and TRBJ2-1; D is uncertain. The specimen comprised peripheral blood, sampled on day 0 of AZD1222 vaccination. The clonotype comes from an adult in good health. CDR3 DNA sequence: TGCGCCAGCAGTGACCGGGATGAGCAGTTCTTC. Translating it yields CASSDRDEQFF.